This TCR beta chain appears in the sequencing data of a study of response to subunit inactivated influenza vaccine. Broader study findings: A suggestion made by the authors is that each seasonal influenza vaccination recruits few new T cells.

This clonotype was picked up a small number of times. Its antigen is unidentified. This CDR3 is built from 17 residues. Germline values: CDR1 SGHTA, CDR2 FQGNSA. The V and J ends lost 5 bases and 4 bases, in that order; junction bases with no gene match: 9. TCRdb processed the RT-PCR reads anew with MiXCR; each CDR3 protein has one entry. The sample lists fewer than 650,000 distinct CDR3 sequences, about an eighth occurring once. The chain is built from TRBV7-2 and TRBJ2-2; 11 bases line up with TRBD1. This sequence was found in a man aged 50 to 59 who received an inactivated influenza vaccine. Sequencing was performed on PBMCs from blood, taken roughly 47 days after vaccination. The CDR3 protein is CASSRTRDRGATGELFF. CDR3 nucleotide sequence: TGTGCCAGCAGCCGAACTAGGGACAGGGGGGCCACCGGGGAGCTGTTTTTT.